The subject of this entry is one TCR beta chain. Its specificity is unknown. Germline V gene lookup returns CDR1 LGHNA and CDR2 YNFKEQ. V was cut by 4 bases and J by 2 bases, with 14 bases left in between. This CDR3 contains 15 residues. These data come from a study of lymphopenia after photon versus proton radiotherapy. Study conclusions and caveats: Post-nadir TCR diversity decline inversely tracked overall survival among those who died. Better survival with proton therapy was suggested as possible, not demonstrated.

TCRdb's table, derived via immunoSEQ multiplex PCR, lists solely in-frame clones and lacks some. The sample has tens of thousands of clones; about 83% are singletons. The chain combines TRBV4-2 with TRBJ1-2; the D gene is possibly TRBD1 (6 bases). The sequences come from peripheral blood, collected from a patient treated with photon-based radiotherapy. The source of this sequence is a man in his forties or fifties with gastric cancer. CDR3: CASSPLTGGNYGYTF. CDR3 nucleotides: TGTGCCAGCAGCCCTCTCACGGGGGGCAACTATGGCTACACCTTC.